This TCR beta chain was identified in a study of T cell repertoires in cytomegalovirus infection (dated by TCRdb to about 2019). In the study overall: The peptide stimulations were aimed at well-studied HLA-B-restricted epitopes as well as recently identified HLA-C-restricted CMV epitopes, whose presentation resists viral immunomodulation. The HLA type of each donor mattered for the analysis, because public TCR beta signatures pointed to carriage of CMV infection along with the matching HLA type.

Points on this clonotype: The antigen this receptor binds is unknown. Nothing much larger sits one base from this clone, and base qualities are not available.

Sequencing was performed on an Illumina HiSeq 1500. Using fastp at Q25 and MiXCR, TCRdb reprocessed the public reads and kept productive beta chains. Rows merge per CDR3 protein into single entries with the most common DNA and genes. Recorded for this sample are 650,000 to 900,000 distinct CDR3 sequences; 32% of them occurred a single time. The ten largest clones capture 12% of the sample. CDR1 and CDR2 (MNHNS, SASEGT) derive from the germline V gene. The CDR3 spans 17 residues, from the cysteine through the phenylalanine. This entry keeps only the CDR3 DNA: 51 bases, framed from base 1. V trim: 6 bases; J trim: 0 bases; unmatched bases: 8. The research as a whole found: The ex vivo response was dominated by HLA-C-restricted CMV-specific TCR beta clonotypes, which also provided the single most frequent clonotype in two of eight donors. Cumulative frequency of public TCR beta family members discriminated carriers of CMV infection plus the relevant HLA type in this cohort and an independent roughly 340-donor cohort.

Explained via the paper, the treatment or condition label denotes: in vitro stimulation with specific CMV peptide epitopes to enrich CMV-specific T cells. The rearrangement combines TRBV6-1 with TRBJ1-5; TRBD1 aligns with 10 central bases. The TCR originated in a human donor in good health (CMV status not recorded). Some clones in this sample may be carry-over from other donors' samples. This specimen was cultured CD8+ T cells from PBMCs, taken from culture after CMV antigen stimulation. CDR3 region: CASRPGTGEYSNQPQHF. The base sequence is TGTGCCAGCAGGCCCGGGACAGGGGAATATAGCAATCAGCCCCAGCATTTT.